This T cell receptor beta chain was identified in a study of blood T cell repertoires in COVID-19. For the study at large: The United States, Italy and Spain provided the acute and convalescent COVID-19 samples. The analysed material was cDNA or gDNA that came from T cells, B-cell-depleted T cells, or PBMCs.

In germline, CDR1 is SGHTA, CDR2 FQGNSA. V dropped 5 bases and J dropped 3; count of bases not matched to a gene: 10. This CDR3 is built from 15 residues. Authors' processing steps: Estimation of nucleated cell counts relied on the amplification of reference gene primers. Produced via immunoSEQ multiplex PCR; TCRdb's table is partial and in-frame only. Clone size and V and J calls were adopted from that table, with D and trimming inferred from the DNA. The data contain 130,000 to 150,000 clones, around 80% of them singletons. Specimen: peripheral blood. The V call is TRBV7-2, the J call TRBJ2-7; 7 bases are a match to TRBD1. The clonotype was recovered from a woman aged 55-70 years with acute or convalescent COVID-19. The CDR3 nucleotides are TGTGCCAGCAGCGCCCGGGACAGAATCTTCTACGAGCAGTACTTC. It codes for CASSARDRIFYEQYF.